This TCR beta chain came from a study of shared clonotypes between healthy human individuals. Whole-study context: CD8 memory received one plate per donor, CD8 naive two, CD4 memory three and CD4 naive three.

Deep-level running was used for the assay. Repertoires were generated with immunoSEQ multiplex PCR, while TCRdb's copy carries only in-frame clones and drops some. The sample comprises 1 million to 1.2 million clones, around three quarters of which are singletons, and roughly 0.82% rests with the top ten. Trimming removed 6 bases from V and 2 bases from J; junction bases left unmatched: 4. CDR1 is SNHLY and CDR2 is FYNNEI in the germline V gene. This CDR3 is built from 14 residues. The chain couples TRBV2 to TRBJ1-3; 7 bases match TRBD1. The sequence derives from a man aged 18 to 30 in good health. Some clones in this sample may be carry-over from other donors' samples. Sequencing was done on a sample of memory CD4+ T cells from PBMCs. Subset indicated: CD45RA-negative fraction. CDR3: CASRVTGAGNTIYF. CDR3 DNA: TGTGCCAGCAGGGTAACAGGGGCTGGAAACACCATATATTTT. Filled out from reference TRBV2 and TRBJ1-3, the complete variable domain reads EPEVTQTPSHQVTQMGQEVILRCVPISNHLYFYWYRQILGQKVEFLVSFYNNEISEKSEIFDDQFSVERPDGSNFTLKIRSTKLEDSAMYFCASRVTGAGNTIYFGEGSWLTVV.